This TCR beta chain was observed in a study of OX40 agonist ivuxolimab in advanced cancers. Looking at the study overall: While on treatment, patients had intravenous ivuxolimab at 0.01 to 10 mg/kg every 2 weeks. The study enrolled dose-escalation patients with hepatocellular carcinoma, melanoma, renal cell or head and neck cancer.

The V end was cut by 1 base, the J end by 2 bases, with 8 bases between. Germline CDR1 MDHEN, CDR2 SYDVKM. This CDR3 has 14 amino acids. Method: immunoSEQ multiplex PCR; TCRdb's copy keeps in-frame clones and lacks some. The sample records tens of thousands of clones, more than 70% being singletons. Overall study results and limits: At doses 0.1 to 3.0 mg/kg, CD4+ and CD8+ clones expanded.

The count of this clone is one. Its antigen remains unknown. Here the sequenced sample was CD4+ or CD8+ T cells sorted from blood, taken in a trial of the OX40 agonist ivuxolimab. The rearrangement uses TRBV28 and TRBJ1-2; D possibly corresponds to TRBD1 (5 bases). The sequence was obtained from an adult with an advanced solid tumor such as melanoma, head and neck, liver or kidney cancer. The CDR3 protein is CASSLLGENYGYTF. The CDR3 DNA follows: TGTGCCAGCAGTTTATTAGGGGAGAACTATGGCTACACCTTC.